These 15 T cell receptor beta chains came from one sample sequenced in a study of early stage breast cancer tumors. Profiled with immunoSEQ multiplex PCR; TCRdb holds only in-frame clones, not every one. The sample includes 25,000 to 35,000 clones, about 59% of them seen just once. The sample consisted of breast tumor tissue. The receptors stem from a person between 50 and 60 years old with breast cancer.

V is TRBV7-3 and J is TRBJ2-1, with 7 nucleotides matching TRBD1. In germline, CDR1 is SGHTA, CDR2 FQGTGA. J was trimmed by 7 bases and V by 3 bases; bases with no gene match: 9. The length of the CDR3 is 15 residues. CDR3 bases: TGTGCCAGCAGCTTTGGGACAGCTAGGAAAAATGAGCAGTTCTTC. Its protein is CASSFGTARKNEQFF.

V and J are TRBV2 and TRBJ2-1; D may be TRBD2 (10 bases). V lost 6 bases and J 6 bases, leaving 18 bases between the germline ends. Germline CDR1 reads SNHLY; CDR2 reads FYNNEI. The CDR3 totals 15 residues. The CDR3 loop is CASRILAGQGNEQFF. The CDR3 DNA is TGTGCCAGCAGGATACTAGCGGGACAGGGCAATGAGCAGTTCTTC.

This clone has more than one count but fewer than ten. The V and J genes are TRBV28 and TRBJ2-1, with a weak D call TRBD1 (5 bases). V gave up 8 bases and J gave up 7 bases, with 6 bases separating them. Looked up from germline, CDR1 is MDHEN and CDR2 is SYDVKM. The CDR3 covers 10 residues. The CDR3 here is CASGANEQFF. The CDR3 DNA reads TGTGCCAGCGGGGCGAATGAGCAGTTCTTC.

This clone was counted only a few times. The chain recombines TRBV4-2 with TRBJ1-5; possibly TRBD1 for D (6 bases). Germline CDR1 is LGHNA and CDR2 is YNFKEQ. The CDR3 extends over 15 amino acids. Trimming took 2 bases from V and 4 from J, leaving 12 bases between them. The CDR3 region has the DNA TGTGCCAGCAGCCAAATCAGGGGCTCAAATCAGCCCCAGCATTTT. Translating gives CASSQIRGSNQPQHF.

The chain carries TRBV19 and TRBJ2-5, with 9 bases lining up with TRBD2. V shed 1 base, J shed 5 bases, and the junction held 8 bases outside the gene matches. There are 16 residues in the CDR3. Germline V lookup: CDR1 LNHDA, CDR2 SQIVND (reference sequence). CDR3 sequence: CASSIVLAGEEETQYF. As DNA, the CDR3 is TGTGCCAGTAGTATAGTATTAGCGGGAGAGGAGGAGACCCAGTACTTC. The full variable domain, its missing parts supplied by reference TRBV19 and TRBJ2-5, is DGGITQSPKYLFRKEGQNVTLSCEQNLNHDAMYWYRQDPGQGLRLIYYSQIVNDFQKGDIAEGYSVSREKKESFPLTVTSAQKNPTAFYLCASSIVLAGEEETQYFGPGTRLLVL.

The J gene is TRBJ2-5, the V gene TRBV27, with a possible D match to TRBD1 (6 bases). Per germline, CDR1 MNHEY and CDR2 SMNVEV (reference sequence). There are 14 residues in the CDR3. The V end lost 4 bases, the J end lost 2 bases, and 11 bases lay between the germline ends. CDR3 residues: CASSYPGAQETQYF. CDR3 DNA sequence: TGTGCCAGCAGTTACCCAGGGGCACAAGAGACCCAGTACTTC.

The chain is built from TRBV9 and TRBJ2-5; D not certain. Germline V CDR1 and CDR2: SGDLS, YYNGEE. Between the trimmed V and J ends, which lost 1 base and 0 bases, there was a span of 7 bases. The CDR3 loop spans 14 amino acids. The CDR3 DNA follows: TGTGCCAGCAGCGTAACTGGGAACCAAGAGACCCAGTACTTC. It specifies CASSVTGNQETQYF.

The chain employs TRBV4-1 and TRBJ2-6; either TRBD1 or TRBD2 may fit D (5 bases each). Trimming left V 0 bases short and J 1 base short, with 13 bases between. The CDR3 has 18 amino acids. Germline lookup yields CDR1 MGHRA and CDR2 YSYEKL. Here the CDR3 reads CASSQDPGTGSGANVLTF. CDR3 sequence (DNA): TGCGCCAGCAGCCAAGATCCAGGGACCGGTTCTGGGGCCAACGTCCTGACTTTC.

This clone has a single count. This rearrangement joins TRBV4-3 to TRBJ2-1, with 10 bases fitting TRBD2. Per the germline V gene, CDR1 is LGHNA and CDR2 is YSLEER. The CDR3 has 16 amino acids. V lost 4 bases to trimming and J lost 7 bases; unmatched junction nucleotides: 10. CDR3 protein: CASSRPSGSGGNEQFF. The CDR3 bases are TGCGCCAGCAGCCGACCTAGCGGGAGTGGGGGAAATGAGCAGTTCTTC.

The chain carries TRBV6-1 and TRBJ2-4; 8 bases map to TRBD1. Per the germline V gene, CDR1 is MNHNS and CDR2 is SASEGT. The CDR3 has 14 residues. Trimming at V came to 4 bases and at J to 5 bases, leaving 4 bases not matched to a gene. The CDR3 sequence is CASSVTGDQNIQYF. CDR3 in DNA: TGTGCCAGCAGTGTGACAGGGGACCAAAACATTCAGTACTTC.

The chain joins TRBV7-2 to TRBJ2-2; the D is unclear. Trimming cost V 3 bases and J 5 bases, with 13 bases left between them. This CDR3 spans 15 amino acids. In germline, CDR1 is SGHTA, CDR2 FQGNSA. The CDR3 DNA reads as TGTGCCAGCAGCTTTGGAGCGTGGCGGACCGGGGAGCTGTTTTTT. Protein product: CASSFGAWRTGELFF.

CDR3 DNA: TGTGCCAGCAGCTTAGTCGGCACGGGTACGCAGTATTTT. This encodes CASSLVGTGTQYF. This chain connects TRBV7-8 to TRBJ2-3; D remains ambiguous. CDR3 size: 13 residues. The ends were cut back, 1 base at V and 8 bases at J, with 10 bases in the middle. The germline V gene has CDR1 SGHVS and CDR2 FQNEAQ.

The V gene is TRBV19, the J gene TRBJ2-2; D possibly corresponds to TRBD2 (5 bases). The germline V gene has CDR1 LNHDA and CDR2 SQIVND (reference sequence). Trimming pared 7 bases from V and 2 bases from J, leaving 11 bases between. The CDR3 loop spans 14 amino acids. CDR3 loop: CASMRDANTGELFF. The DNA of the CDR3 is TGTGCCAGTATGAGGGATGCAAACACCGGGGAGCTGTTTTTT.

V gene TRBV18 combines with J gene TRBJ1-1; 10 bases align to TRBD1. The ends lost 1 base at V and 3 bases at J; junction bases unmatched: 5. Germline-derived CDR1 and CDR2 are KGHSH and LQKENI. There are 16 residues in the CDR3. This chain's CDR3 is CASSPLTGTGDTEAFF. CDR3 sequence (DNA): TGTGCCAGCTCACCACTTACCGGGACAGGGGACACTGAAGCTTTCTTT.

The chain uses TRBV5-6 and TRBJ1-5; D remains unclear. V lost 1 base and J lost 6, with 11 bases in between. Germline loops: CDR1 SGHDT, CDR2 YYEEEE. This CDR3 is 14 amino acids long. For the CDR3, the DNA is TGTGCCAGCAGCTTGCCGGGATCGGGTCAGCCCCAGCATTTT. Translated: CASSLPGSGQPQHF.